A selection of T cell receptor beta chains follows, all from one sample in a study of cytomegalovirus exposure and HLA in healthy donors. Using immunoSEQ multiplex PCR, the repertoire was profiled, and TCRdb retains in-frame clones only, with some absent. The table shows around 140,000 clones, with approximately 10% occurring only once. Source material: PBMCs. Receptor source: a woman aged 40-49 years in good health and CMV-seropositive. Each CDR3 is given with its conserved first and last residue. The D gene is left open where the match is weak. Clone size is not always given. Where it is, it says once, few, many or a class for expanded clones.

D,size,J,V,DNA,CDR3
TRBD1,-,TRBJ1-1,TRBV6-5,TGTGCCAGCAGGGGACAGGGGGCGGGAACTGAAGCTTTCTTT,CASRGQGAGTEAFF
TRBD1,-,TRBJ2-7,TRBV6-5,TGTGCCAGCAGTTTTCTAGGGACAGGGAAAACCTACGAGCAGTACTTC,CASSFLGTGKTYEQYF
TRBD2,-,TRBJ2-1,TRBV5-4,TGTGCCAGCAGCGGGGGGTCCTCCGGGAGGGAGTATGAGCAGTTCTTC,CASSGGSSGREYEQFF
TRBD2,few,TRBJ2-2,TRBV5-1,TGCGCCAGCGGAATAACTAGCGCAGACACCGGGGAGCTGTTTTTT,CASGITSADTGELFF
-,-,TRBJ2-5,TRBV11-2,TGTGCCAGCAACCGGCCGGGATCAGAGACCCAGTACTTC,CASNRPGSETQYF
TRBD1,-,TRBJ2-7,TRBV29-1,TGCAGCGTTGAATGGCAGGGGGCCTACGAGCAGTACTTC,CSVEWQGAYEQYF
TRBD1,few,TRBJ1-5,TRBV2,TGTGCCAGCAGGCGGGACAGAAATAGCAATCAGCCCCAGCATTTT,CASRRDRNSNQPQHF
-,-,TRBJ2-1,TRBV5-1,TGCGCCAGCAGCTCTACAGGGACCCTACCGAGTGAGCAGTTCTTC,CASSSTGTLPSEQFF
-,few,TRBJ2-3,TRBV18,TGTGCCAGCTCACCATCGACTTTCACAGATACGCAGTATTTT,CASSPSTFTDTQYF
-,few,TRBJ2-5,TRBV11-3,TGTGCCAGCACCGGGACCAGTGGCGGGGTAGAGACCCAGTACTTC,CASTGTSGGVETQYF
-,few,TRBJ1-6,TRBV6-5,TGTGCCAGCAGTTACTCAGCAGGGGACTATAATTCACCCCTCCACTTT,CASSYSAGDYNSPLHF
-,few,TRBJ2-2,TRBV5-6,TGTGCCAGCAGCCCCTCAGGAAAGAACACCGGGGAGCTGTTTTTT,CASSPSGKNTGELFF
TRBD1,few,TRBJ1-4,TRBV27,TGTGCCAGCAGTTCCCGACAGGGCACTGAAAAACTGTTTTTT,CASSSRQGTEKLFF
-,few,TRBJ1-1,TRBV2,TGTGCCAGCAGGCGGACAGAGATTAACACTGAAGCTTTCTTT,CASRRTEINTEAFF
TRBD2,-,TRBJ2-2,TRBV5-5,TGTGCCAGCAGCTTGCTAGCGGGGGGGAGCACCGGGGAGCTGTTTTTT,CASSLLAGGSTGELFF
-,few,TRBJ2-2,TRBV5-1,TGCGCCAGCAGCGCCGCGGAGGGGCCCATGAGCACCGGGGAGCTGTTTTTT,CASSAAEGPMSTGELFF
TRBD2,few,TRBJ2-1,TRBV5-1,TGCGCCAGCACGAAATGGGGACTAAACCACAATGAAGAGCAGTTCTTC,CASTKWGLNHNEEQFF
-,few,TRBJ1-2,TRBV25-1,TGTGCCAGCAGTGAAGGAGGTCGACCGCTGACCTTC,CASSEGGRPLTF
TRBD2,few,TRBJ2-7,TRBV6-5,TGTGCCAGCAGTTTAGCGGGGAGCTACGAGCAGTACTTC,CASSLAGSYEQYF
-,few,TRBJ1-1,TRBV6-5,TGTGCCAGCAGTTACTCGGGGAAGGGAGACACTGAAGCTTTCTTT,CASSYSGKGDTEAFF
TRBD2,-,TRBJ2-7,TRBV29-1,TGCAGCGCCCGGACTAGCGGGTCCTACGAGCAGTACTTC,CSARTSGSYEQYF
-,few,TRBJ1-2,TRBV7-2,TGTGCCAGCAGCTTGGCCGGAGTGGGTGGCTACACCTTC,CASSLAGVGGYTF
TRBD1,few,TRBJ1-1,TRBV19,TGTGCCAGTAGCTATACAGGGGGCAACACTGAAGCTTTCTTT,CASSYTGGNTEAFF
TRBD1,few,TRBJ1-1,TRBV6-5,TGTGCCAGCAGTCGAGCCGGGACAGGGTACACTGAAGCTTTCTTT,CASSRAGTGYTEAFF
-,-,TRBJ1-5,TRBV12-5,TGTGCTAGTGGTTGGACAGTCAATCAGCCCCAGCATTTT,CASGWTVNQPQHF
TRBD1,few,TRBJ2-4,TRBV5-6,TGTGCCAGCAGCTTCTCCGGGACAGAGAAAAACATTCAGTACTTC,CASSFSGTEKNIQYF
-,-,TRBJ2-2,TRBV4-3,TGCGCCAGCAGCCTCGGACAGATGTCCGGGGAGCTGTTTTTT,CASSLGQMSGELFF
-,few,TRBJ1-4,TRBV19,TGTGCCAGTCAGGGAGGGCCCAATGAAAAACTGTTTTTT,CASQGGPNEKLFF
TRBD2,few,TRBJ2-1,TRBV5-1,TGCGCCAGCAGCTCGACTAGCGGGGGGGCCGTGGGATACAATGAGCAGTTCTTC,CASSSTSGGAVGYNEQFF
-,-,TRBJ2-7,TRBV7-9,TGTGCCAGCAGCCCTGGAGTAGAGCAGTACTTC,CASSPGVEQYF
TRBD1,-,TRBJ2-7,TRBV19,TGTGCCAGTAGTGCCCAGCGAGGGGACAGCGAGCAGTACTTC,CASSAQRGDSEQYF
-,-,TRBJ2-3,TRBV6-6,TGTGCCAGCAGTTACTCGATAGCGGTTGGCACAGATACGCAGTATTTT,CASSYSIAVGTDTQYF
TRBD1,few,TRBJ1-1,TRBV6-1,TGTGCCAGCAGTGTCTTGGGACAGCTAAAGGGGAACACTGAAGCTTTCTTT,CASSVLGQLKGNTEAFF
-,-,TRBJ2-5,TRBV29-1,TGCAGCGTCAGACGAAATAGCGAAGAGACCCAGTACTTC,CSVRRNSEETQYF
TRBD1,few,TRBJ2-2,TRBV7-9,TGTGCCAGCAGCTTAGTGAAAGGGGGCGACACCGGGGAGCTGTTTTTT,CASSLVKGGDTGELFF
TRBD1,-,TRBJ2-7,TRBV5-1,TGCGCCAGCAGCTTCGAACCAGGACAGGGAGGCTACGAGCAGTACTTC,CASSFEPGQGGYEQYF
TRBD1,-,TRBJ2-7,TRBV5-6,TGTGCCAGCAGCGTAACAGGGGCCCGCTACGAGCAGTACTTC,CASSVTGARYEQYF